Listed below are T cell receptor beta chains from one sample, sequenced in a study of T cells in Graves' hyperthyroidism and ophthalmopathy. TCRdb re-called the multiplex PCR reads through MiXCR, storing one row per CDR3 protein. This sample has about 380,000 distinct CDR3 sequences; 13% to 15% occur once, and the top ten carry 15% to 20%. Sequencing input: blood. The receptors were sampled from a woman under 40 with Graves' ophthalmopathy. CDR3s include the opening cysteine and the closing phenylalanine or tryptophan. The order of the fields is J gene, V gene, clone size, CDR3 length, D gene, CDR3 protein, CDR3 DNA. D genes are given only for firm matches. Clone size is not always given. Where it is, it says once, few, many or a class for expanded clones.

J gene: TRBJ2-1
V gene: TRBV12-3/TRBV12-4
clone size: many
CDR3 length: 14
D gene: NA
CDR3 protein: CASRKGQKSNEQFF
CDR3 DNA: TGTGCCAGCAGGAAAGGACAGAAGTCGAATGAGCAGTTCTTC

J gene: TRBJ2-5
V gene: TRBV5-1
clone size: many
CDR3 length: 16
D gene: NA
CDR3 protein: CASSLNTGLSGETQYF
CDR3 DNA: TGCGCCAGCAGCTTGAATACAGGGCTTTCGGGGGAGACCCAGTACTTC

J gene: TRBJ2-7
V gene: TRBV30
clone size: many
CDR3 length: 12
D gene: TRBD2
CDR3 protein: CAWTSGEYEQYF
CDR3 DNA: TGTGCCTGGACTAGCGGGGAGTACGAGCAGTACTTC

J gene: TRBJ2-2
V gene: TRBV24-1
clone size: NA
CDR3 length: 19
D gene: TRBD2
CDR3 protein: CATSDPGTSGGSNTGELFF
CDR3 DNA: TGTGCCACCAGTGACCCAGGGACTAGCGGGGGGTCGAACACCGGGGAGCTGTTTTTT

J gene: TRBJ2-2
V gene: TRBV2
clone size: many
CDR3 length: 14
D gene: NA
CDR3 protein: CASNPGRNTGELFF
CDR3 DNA: TGTGCCAGCAACCCGGGACGGAACACCGGGGAGCTGTTTTTT

J gene: TRBJ2-3
V gene: TRBV20-1
clone size: few
CDR3 length: 14
D gene: NA
CDR3 protein: CSADLGSSTDTQYF
CDR3 DNA: TGCAGTGCTGACTTGGGATCTAGCACAGATACGCAGTATTTT

J gene: TRBJ2-2
V gene: TRBV7-6
clone size: NA
CDR3 length: 14
D gene: NA
CDR3 protein: CASSSILATGELFF
CDR3 DNA: TGTGCCAGCAGCTCCATACTAGCCACCGGGGAGCTGTTTTTT

J gene: TRBJ1-2
V gene: TRBV20-1
clone size: many
CDR3 length: 13
D gene: NA
CDR3 protein: CSARAGRAGGYTF
CDR3 DNA: TGCAGTGCTAGAGCCGGCAGGGCAGGGGGCTACACCTTC

J gene: TRBJ1-1
V gene: TRBV27
clone size: many
CDR3 length: 15
D gene: NA
CDR3 protein: CASSLVPYFNTEAFF
CDR3 DNA: TGTGCCAGCAGTTTAGTCCCCTATTTTAACACTGAAGCTTTCTTT

J gene: TRBJ1-5
V gene: TRBV18
clone size: many
CDR3 length: 16
D gene: TRBD1
CDR3 protein: CASSHSDRAGNQPQHF
CDR3 DNA: TGTGCCAGCTCCCACTCGGACAGGGCTGGCAATCAGCCCCAGCATTTT

J gene: TRBJ1-4
V gene: TRBV3-1
clone size: NA
CDR3 length: 15
D gene: NA
CDR3 protein: CASSEPGIQNVKLFF
CDR3 DNA: TGTGCCAGCAGTGAACCGGGAATACAGAATGTAAAACTGTTTTTT

J gene: TRBJ2-2
V gene: TRBV7-9
clone size: NA
CDR3 length: 18
D gene: TRBD2
CDR3 protein: CASSQILAGGIWAGELFF
CDR3 DNA: TGCGCCAGCAGCCAAATACTAGCGGGGGGAATATGGGCCGGGGAGCTGTTTTTT

J gene: TRBJ2-7
V gene: TRBV20-1
clone size: NA
CDR3 length: 12
D gene: NA
CDR3 protein: CSAPGQLRGQYF
CDR3 DNA: TGCAGTGCTCCGGGCCAACTACGAGGGCAGTACTTC

J gene: TRBJ2-6
V gene: TRBV5-8
clone size: few
CDR3 length: 15
D gene: NA
CDR3 protein: CASSASGTGANVLTF
CDR3 DNA: TGTGCCAGCAGCGCGTCGGGGACGGGGGCCAACGTCCTGACTTTC

J gene: TRBJ2-1
V gene: TRBV20-1
clone size: many
CDR3 length: 10
D gene: NA
CDR3 protein: CSAETKKQFF
CDR3 DNA: TGCAGTGCGGAGACCAAGAAGCAGTTCTTC

J gene: TRBJ2-7
V gene: TRBV12-5
clone size: many
CDR3 length: 20
D gene: TRBD2
CDR3 protein: CASGLVLSSISGATAYEQYF
CDR3 DNA: TGTGCTAGTGGTTTGGTACTCTCTTCGATAAGCGGGGCTACTGCGTACGAGCAGTACTTC

J gene: TRBJ2-3
V gene: TRBV6-1
clone size: many
CDR3 length: 11
D gene: NA
CDR3 protein: CASSDPDTQYF
CDR3 DNA: TGTGCCAGCAGTGACCCAGATACGCAGTATTTT

J gene: TRBJ1-1
V gene: TRBV9
clone size: NA
CDR3 length: 13
D gene: NA
CDR3 protein: CASSVEAFTEAFF
CDR3 DNA: TGTGCCAGCAGCGTTGAGGCCTTCACTGAAGCTTTCTTT

J gene: TRBJ1-2
V gene: TRBV2
clone size: many
CDR3 length: 14
D gene: NA
CDR3 protein: CASRWGRGIYGYTF
CDR3 DNA: TGTGCCAGCAGGTGGGGGCGGGGGATCTATGGCTACACCTTC

J gene: TRBJ1-1
V gene: TRBV12-3/TRBV12-4
clone size: NA
CDR3 length: 14
D gene: NA
CDR3 protein: CASSLGRFNTEAFF
CDR3 DNA: TGTGCCAGCAGCTTGGGACGGTTTAACACTGAAGCTTTCTTT